The 26 T cell receptor beta chains below all came from one sample that was sequenced in a study of T cells in Graves' hyperthyroidism and ophthalmopathy. The TCR beta CDR3 regions underwent amplification using RNA transcripts as the source. HTBI primers were used for first-round RT-PCR of the TCR CDR3. TCRdb redid the calling of the multiplex PCR reads with MiXCR, one entry per CDR3 protein. The data show a few hundred thousand distinct CDR3 sequences, around 45% seen once. The sample comprised peripheral blood or thyroid tissue (not recorded which). The receptors shown here come from a woman between 18 and 29 years old with Graves' hyperthyroidism.

In its sample, this clonotype was seen a few times. The chain couples TRBV5-6 to TRBJ2-7; tentatively, D is TRBD2 (6 bases). Germline-derived CDR1 and CDR2 are SGHDT and YYEEEE. There are 14 residues in the CDR3. V lost 6 bases and J lost 0, with 13 bases in between. The CDR3, as DNA: TGTGCCAGCAACGAGGGACTTCACTCCTACGAGCAGTACTTC. The encoded protein is CASNEGLHSYEQYF.

For this clonotype: A read error is possible here, since a much larger clone lies one base away. As DNA, the CDR3 is TGTGCCATCAGTGATCTTGGGGGGCCGAACTATGGCTGCACCTTC. Residues: CAISDLGGPNYGCTF. This chain uses TRBV10-3 with TRBJ1-2, with D perhaps TRBD1 (6 bases). This CDR3 comprises 15 residues. In germline, CDR1 is ENHRY, CDR2 SYGVKD.

Points on this clonotype: At one end the junction does not follow the germline gene, possibly because of a read error. The chain combines TRBV10-3 with TRBJ2-7; tentative D call: TRBD2 (6 bases). In germline, CDR1 is ENHRY, CDR2 SYGVKD. The CDR3 consists of 14 residues. DNA of the CDR3: TGTGCCAGCAGTTTTGGGGAGGCAGCCTACGAGCAGTACTTC. Translated: CASSFGEAAYEQYF.

The table lists this clonotype with many counts. The J gene is TRBJ1-6, the V gene TRBV15, with D maybe TRBD1 (5 bases). The CDR3 covers 15 residues. Germline CDR1 and CDR2: LNHNV and YYDKDF (reference sequence). Trimming took 8 bases from V and 7 from J, leaving 18 bases between them. CDR3 protein: CATSPVRGRNSPLHF. The CDR3 DNA is TGTGCCACCTCCCCCGTAAGGGGCAGGAATTCACCCCTCCACTTT.

As to this clonotype: Since the CDR3 does not end with the conserved phenylalanine or tryptophan, this likely comes from a read error. No DNA is shown, since the ends of the CDR3 on it are uncertain; the CDR3 is the one TCRdb lists. The chain recombines TRBV19 with TRBJ2-2; TRBD1 was called by the table and not checked on the DNA. Per the germline V gene, CDR1 is LNHDA and CDR2 is SQIVND (reference sequence). With termini counted, the CDR3 has 11 amino acids. Here the CDR3 reads CASSIWTGGFV.

The V call is TRBV29-1, the J call TRBJ1-2; D remains ambiguous. The germline gives CDR1 SQVTM, CDR2 ANQGSEA. The ends were cut back, 6 bases at V and 5 bases at J, with 16 bases in the middle. This CDR3 comprises 13 residues. DNA for the CDR3: TGCAGCGTCATCCGGGCGGTGGGTTATGGCTACACCTTC. It translates to CSVIRAVGYGYTF.

The chain uses TRBV20-1 and TRBJ2-2; 8 bases match TRBD2. The junction had 8 bases not matched to a gene; V was cut back by 0 bases and J by 2 bases. This CDR3 is built from 17 residues. Germline V gene lookup returns CDR1 DFQATT and CDR2 SNEGSKA (reference sequence). In nucleotides, the CDR3 is TGCAGTGCTAGAGATCTCGGGAGGGCCGGTAACACCGGGGAGCTGTTTTTT. Translated: CSARDLGRAGNTGELFF.

This chain connects TRBV15 to TRBJ1-1, with D hard to call. Germline V gene lookup returns CDR1 LNHNV and CDR2 YYDKDF (reference sequence). V lost 0 bases and J 7 bases, leaving 12 bases between the germline ends. CDR3 length: 14 amino acids. CDR3 nucleotide sequence: TGTGCCACCAGCAGAGATAGGGCTAGCGGTGAAGCTTTCTTT. This encodes CATSRDRASGEAFF. Full variable domain (missing parts from reference TRBV15 and TRBJ1-1): DAMVIQNPRYQVTQFGKPVTLSCSQTLNHNVMYWYQQKSSQAPKLLFHYYDKDFNNEADTPDNFQSRRPNTSFCFLDIRSPGLGDTAMYLCATSRDRASGEAFFGQGTRLTVV.

This clonotype has more than one count but fewer than ten. The chain carries TRBV20-1 and TRBJ1-5; D possibly corresponds to TRBD1 (5 bases). The CDR3 totals 12 residues. Germline loops: CDR1 DFQATT, CDR2 SNEGSKA (reference sequence). Between the trimmed V and J ends, which lost 3 bases and 7 bases, there was a span of 10 bases. CDR3 nucleotide sequence: TGCAGTGCTAGCCAGGGTGGCCAGCCCCAGCATTTT. Its translation is CSASQGGQPQHF.

This chain links TRBV24-1 with TRBJ2-7, with D uncertain. The V gene lost 7 bases and the J gene lost 2 bases, with 11 bases spanning the gap. The CDR3 runs 13 residues. Looked up from germline, CDR1 is KGHDR and CDR2 is SFDVKD. CDR3 nucleotide sequence: TGTGCCACCAGAGACCCTGGAACCTACGAGCAGTACTTC. Translating gives CATRDPGTYEQYF.

J is TRBJ2-5 and V is TRBV20-1, with D unresolved. The V end lost 4 bases, the J end lost 0 bases, and 12 bases lay between the germline ends. Looked up from germline, CDR1 is DFQATT and CDR2 is SNEGSKA (reference sequence). This CDR3 is 14 amino acids long. The CDR3 DNA sequence: TGCAGTGCTAAAGGTAGACGTAACCAAGAGACCCAGTACTTC. It encodes CSAKGRRNQETQYF.

This clonotype showed up just a few times. CDR3 DNA: TGCAGCGTCCCCTCCTACGAGCAGTACTTC. Its protein is CSVPSYEQYF. The chain is built from TRBV29-1 and TRBJ2-7, with D unclear. This CDR3 has 10 residues. V was clipped by 6 bases and J by 0 bases, with 3 bases between them. Germline loops: CDR1 SQVTM, CDR2 ANQGSEA.

The V call is TRBV5-6, the J call TRBJ2-7; D assignment may be TRBD1 or TRBD2 (6 bases each). CDR1 is SGHDT and CDR2 is YYEEEE in the germline V gene. V was shortened by 1 base and J by 4 bases, with 15 bases between the two germline ends. The CDR3 is 15 amino acids. The CDR3 coding sequence is TGTGCCAGCAGCTTGTGGGGGGCTAGCGCGTACGAGCAGTACTTC. Encoded protein: CASSLWGASAYEQYF.

This clonotype was recorded a few times. The junction shows a germline mismatch at one end, possibly a read error. The chain links TRBV5-1 to TRBJ1-2; D remains unclear. CDR1 SGHRS and CDR2 YFSETQ come from the germline V gene. The CDR3 is made up of 13 amino acids. The CDR3 DNA is TGTGCCAGCAGCCACACAGACCCCCAGGGCTACACCTTC. It is translated as CASSHTDPQGYTF.

A remark on this clonotype: At one end the junction does not follow the germline gene, possibly because of a read error. This chain uses TRBV9 with TRBJ1-6; no firm D call. This CDR3 comprises 16 residues. The germline CDR1 and CDR2 sequences are SGDLS and YYNGEE. CDR3 in DNA: TGTGGCAGCAGCCAAGATTACAGAAGTTATAATTCACCCCTCCACTTT. It specifies CGSSQDYRSYNSPLHF. Full variable domain (missing parts from reference TRBV9 and TRBJ1-6): DSGVTQTPKHLITATGQRVTLRCSPRSGDLSVYWYQQSLDQGLQFLIQYYNGEERAKGNILERFSAQQFPDLHSELNLSSLELGDSALYFCGSSQDYRSYNSPLHFGNGTRLTVT.

In this sample, this clonotype turned up many times. V gene TRBV10-2 combines with J gene TRBJ1-6; TRBD1 might be the D (6 bases). CDR1 and CDR2 from the germline V gene are WSHSY and SAAADI. The CDR3 is made up of 14 amino acids. Trimming removed 6 bases from V and 9 bases from J, with 15 bases in between. The CDR3 nucleotides read TGCGCCAGCAGCCATACAGGGAGAGCTTCACCCCTCCACTTT. As protein: CASSHTGRASPLHF.

With regard to this clonotype: Relative to the germline gene, one junction end is altered; a read error may explain this. The chain couples TRBV10-1 to TRBJ1-2; 7 positions agree with TRBD1. CDR1 and CDR2 (germline): WNHNN, SYGVQD (reference sequence). This CDR3 spans 14 amino acids. CDR3 sequence reads: CASSYNRGGYGYTF. In nucleotides, the CDR3 is TGTGCCAGCAGTTATAACAGGGGAGGCTATGGCTACACCTTC.

The chain employs TRBV7-3 and TRBJ2-2; 11 bases align to TRBD2. The V and J ends lost 0 bases and 7 bases, in that order; junction bases with no gene match: 7. CDR3 length equals 17 residues. Germline assignment: CDR1 SGHTA and CDR2 FQGTGA. CDR3 in amino acids: CASSLTVLAGVGGELFF. In nucleotides, the CDR3 is TGTGCCAGCAGCTTAACGGTACTAGCGGGAGTTGGCGGGGAGCTGTTTTTT.

This chain uses TRBV12-3 or TRBV12-4 with TRBJ1-3; no definite D call. The V end lost 4 bases, the J end lost 2 bases, and 12 bases lay between the germline ends. The CDR3 runs to 15 residues. CDR3 residues: CASSSWLGTGNTIYF. CDR3 nucleotide sequence: TGTGCCAGCAGTTCCTGGTTGGGGACTGGAAACACCATATATTTT.

This clonotype has a count of ten or more. The chain couples TRBV10-1 to TRBJ2-5; D might be TRBD1 (5 bases). Germline CDR1 WNHNN, CDR2 SYGVQD (reference sequence). Trimming took 3 bases from V and 5 from J, leaving 13 bases between them. CDR3 length equals 14 residues. The CDR3 coding sequence is TGCGCCAGCAGTGATAATGCTGCAGGGGAGACCCAGTACTTC. Protein product: CASSDNAAGETQYF.

The chain links TRBV15 to TRBJ1-3, with 10 bases lining up with TRBD1. The V gene end was trimmed by 4 bases and the J gene end by 6 bases; junction bases not matched to a gene: 15. Germline CDR1 LNHNV, CDR2 YYDKDF (reference sequence). This CDR3 has 18 amino acids. The chain's CDR3 is CATSKALTGTGAENTIYF. The CDR3 coding sequence is TGTGCCACCAGCAAAGCACTTACCGGGACAGGGGCGGAAAACACCATATATTTT. The full variable domain, with the rest looked up from reference TRBV15 and TRBJ1-3, is DAMVIQNPRYQVTQFGKPVTLSCSQTLNHNVMYWYQQKSSQAPKLLFHYYDKDFNNEADTPDNFQSRRPNTSFCFLDIRSPGLGDTAMYLCATSKALTGTGAENTIYFGEGSWLTVV.

This clonotype was counted a few times. The chain has TRBV24-1 and TRBJ2-2; TRBD1 matches at 7 bases. Trimming took 3 bases from V and 0 from J; bases not matched to a gene: 6. Per the germline V gene, CDR1 is KGHDR and CDR2 is SFDVKD. This CDR3 has 17 residues. DNA of the CDR3: TGTGCCACCAGTGATCGGGACAGAAGCGCGAACACCGGGGAGCTGTTTTTT. It yields the protein CATSDRDRSANTGELFF.

The J gene is TRBJ1-6, the V gene TRBV2; TRBD1 agrees at 8 bases. The CDR3 length is 13 residues. Trimming at V came to 6 bases and at J to 10 bases, leaving 5 bases not matched to a gene. CDR1 SNHLY and CDR2 FYNNEI come from the germline V gene. The CDR3 loop is CASSGTGSSPLHF. CDR3 nucleotide sequence: TGTGCCAGCAGCGGGACAGGTTCATCACCCCTCCACTTT. The full variable domain, rest sourced from reference TRBV2 and TRBJ1-6, is EPEVTQTPSHQVTQMGQEVILRCVPISNHLYFYWYRQILGQKVEFLVSFYNNEISEKSEIFDDQFSVERPDGSNFTLKIRSTKLEDSAMYFCASSGTGSSPLHFGNGTRLTVT.

Note on this clonotype: A read error may explain this, as a much larger clone is one base away. This chain links TRBV5-1 with TRBJ1-4; D possibly corresponds to TRBD1 (5 bases). The germline CDR1 and CDR2 sequences are SGHRS and YFSETQ. This CDR3 contains 14 residues. The chain's CDR3 is CASSLWGINEELFF. CDR3 DNA sequence: TGCGCCAGCAGCTTGTGGGGGATTAATGAAGAACTGTTTTTT.

The CDR3 spells CASSFDPLDGYTF. In DNA form, the CDR3 reads TGTGCCAGCAGTTTTGACCCTTTGGATGGCTACACCTTC. This rearrangement joins TRBV12-3 or TRBV12-4 to TRBJ1-2; no reliable D call. This CDR3 has 13 residues. The V and J ends lost 3 bases and 6 bases respectively, with 11 bases between them.

This clonotype was counted many times. This chain joins TRBV29-1 and TRBJ1-5; D gene uncertain. Germline CDR1 and CDR2: SQVTM and ANQGSEA. The length of the CDR3 is 12 residues. The germline V and J ends were trimmed by 4 bases and 7 bases, with 11 bases remaining between them. The CDR3 region has the DNA TGCAGCGTTGTAATGTTTGGGCAGCCCCAGCATTTT. Translating gives CSVVMFGQPQHF.